A selection of T cell receptor beta chains follows, all from one sample in a study of cytomegalovirus exposure and HLA in healthy donors. Using immunoSEQ multiplex PCR, the repertoire was profiled, and TCRdb retains in-frame clones only, with some absent. Here the sample spans 150,000 or so clones, roughly four fifths being singletons. The sample comprised PBMCs. These receptors all stem from a middle-aged woman in good health and CMV-seronegative. The CDR3 runs from the conserved cysteine through the conserved F or W. The order of the fields is CDR3 length, D gene, J gene, V gene, clone size, CDR3 DNA, CDR3 protein. D genes are given only for firm matches. Not every row has a clone size; where given, it reads once, few, many or a size class.

>15|NA|TRBJ1-4|TRBV7-8|NA
TGTGCCAGCAGCGCCAACAGAGCAACTAATGAAAAACTGTTTTTT
CASSANRATNEKLFF
>15|TRBD1|TRBJ2-3|TRBV6-5|NA
TGTGCCAGCTCTGGACAGGGCATACCCGGGATCGCGCAGTATTTT
CASSGQGIPGIAQYF
>15|NA|TRBJ2-3|TRBV7-3|NA
TGTGCCAGCAGCTTAAGGGGGGGCGGGACAGATACGCAGTATTTT
CASSLRGGGTDTQYF
>13|NA|TRBJ2-3|TRBV4-1|NA
TGCGCCAGCAGCCGGCCAGGGGAGGATACGCAGTATTTT
CASSRPGEDTQYF
>15|NA|TRBJ1-2|TRBV2|NA
TGTGCCAGCAGTGAATTCAGACAAACTAACTATGGCTACACCTTC
CASSEFRQTNYGYTF
>16|NA|TRBJ1-2|TRBV4-1|NA
TGCGCCAGCACCCGGGGAGGTAGGGCGGAAGGCTATGGCTACACCTTC
CASTRGGRAEGYGYTF
>16|NA|TRBJ2-1|TRBV7-8|NA
TGTGCCAGCAGCTTAGCGAGGCAGACTAAATACAATGAGCAGTTCTTC
CASSLARQTKYNEQFF
>16|TRBD2|TRBJ2-1|TRBV18|NA
TGTGCCAGCTCACATAACGGGGGGGCCTGGTACAATGAGCAGTTCTTC
CASSHNGGAWYNEQFF
>16|TRBD2|TRBJ2-3|TRBV5-4|once
TGTGCCAGCAGCGGGCGCGGCGGGGGGGGCGGAGATACGCAGTATTTT
CASSGRGGGGGDTQYF
>16|TRBD2|TRBJ2-3|TRBV13|NA
TGTGCCAGCAGCCCCACTAGCGGGGGGAGCACAGATACGCAGTATTTT
CASSPTSGGSTDTQYF
>15|TRBD2|TRBJ2-2|TRBV19|NA
TGTGCCAGTAGTTGGCTAGCGGCGAACACCGGGGAGCTGTTTTTT
CASSWLAANTGELFF
>13|NA|TRBJ1-5|TRBV19|NA
TGTGCCAGTAATCAGTATAGCAATCAGCCCCAGCATTTT
CASNQYSNQPQHF
>14|NA|TRBJ1-2|TRBV28|NA
TGTGCCAGCACTCCTGGACGGACAAACTATGGCTACACCTTC
CASTPGRTNYGYTF
>12|TRBD1|TRBJ2-2|TRBV4-1|NA
TGCGCCAGCAGAGAACAGGGGAGTGAGCTGTTTTTT
CASREQGSELFF
>15|NA|TRBJ1-6|TRBV15|NA
TGTGCCACCACGGCTTCGGGGTCCTATAATTCACCCCTCCACTTT
CATTASGSYNSPLHF
>14|TRBD1|TRBJ1-2|TRBV28|NA
TGTGCCAGCAGACAGGGGGCGCTGAGCTATGGCTACACCTTC
CASRQGALSYGYTF
>14|TRBD1|TRBJ2-3|TRBV10-1|once
TGCGCCAGCAGTGAAGGGGGCGCGGAAGATACGCAGTATTTT
CASSEGGAEDTQYF
>14|NA|TRBJ2-3|TRBV5-1|NA
TGCGCCAGCAGCTTGGTTTCACAGGGAGATACGCAGTATTTT
CASSLVSQGDTQYF
>13|TRBD1|TRBJ2-5|TRBV5-1|NA
TGCGCCAGCAGTCGGACAGGGCAAGAGACCCAGTACTTC
CASSRTGQETQYF
>15|NA|TRBJ1-6|TRBV10-3|NA
TGTGCCATCAGTTCCGCCGGGGGGGATAATTCACCCCTCCACTTT
CAISSAGGDNSPLHF
>12|NA|TRBJ2-7|TRBV4-1|once
TGCGCCAGCAGAGATAGCGGATACGAGCAGTACTTC
CASRDSGYEQYF
>15|NA|TRBJ1-2|TRBV28|once
TGTGCCAGCAGTTACCTACGGGGTGGATTTTATGGCTACACCTTC
CASSYLRGGFYGYTF
>14|NA|TRBJ1-5|TRBV19|few
TGTGCCAGTAGTATGGGGCTTTTCGGGCAGCCCCAGCATTTT
CASSMGLFGQPQHF
>15|TRBD2|TRBJ2-2|TRBV5-1|NA
TGCGCCAGCAGCTTCAACCCTAGCGGAACCGGGGAGCTGTTTTTT
CASSFNPSGTGELFF
>15|TRBD2|TRBJ2-7|TRBV19|NA
TGTGCCAGTAGTATCCCAGCAGCGGGGGTTTACGAGCAGTACTTC
CASSIPAAGVYEQYF
>15|NA|TRBJ1-1|TRBV4-1|NA
TGCGCCAGCAGCCACCCATCCCGGGACAACTCTGAAGCTTTCTTT
CASSHPSRDNSEAFF